The T cell receptor (beta chain) described here comes from a study of cytomegalovirus exposure and HLA in healthy donors. In the case of this clone: Its target is not known.

The CDR3 has 14 residues. Germline lookup yields CDR1 SNHLY and CDR2 FYNNEI. Unmatched junction bases numbered 9, after V lost 6 bases and J lost 5 bases. General observations from the study: Many donors carried some public TCRs, although rarity characterized most TCR sequences. Three chains linked to CMV were shown in vitro to be specific for CMV antigens. Cytomegalovirus-associated status was assigned to 150 to 200 TCR beta chains. The tendency of first-cohort TCR clusters to co-occur in the 90 to 150 validation repertoires was the finding of a later analysis.

TCRdb's copy holds only in-frame clones and misses some; the assay was immunoSEQ multiplex PCR. The table shows about 110,000 clones, with approximately 90% occurring only once. Sequenced input: PBMCs. The clonotype was recovered from a woman aged 18-29 years in good health and CMV-seropositive. This rearrangement joins TRBV2 to TRBJ2-7; 8 bases are a match to TRBD1. CDR3 DNA sequence: TGTGCCAGCAGGGGACAGGCGTCTTCCAACGAGCAGTACTTC. It is translated as CASRGQASSNEQYF.